These 30 T cell receptor beta chains were all obtained from the same sample, sequenced in a study of blood T cell repertoires in COVID-19. The repertoire was sequenced with immunoSEQ multiplex PCR; TCRdb's copy has only in-frame clones and lacks some. The sample includes around 100,000 clones, around four fifths of them seen just once. The material sequenced was peripheral blood. Source of these receptors: a woman between 40 and 55 years old with acute or convalescent COVID-19.

This sequence joins TRBV18 and TRBJ2-2; D may be TRBD1 (5 bases). The CDR3 has 15 amino acids. The V gene's germline CDR1 is KGHSH and CDR2 LQKENI. The V end lost 2 bases, the J end lost 4 bases, and 11 bases lay between the germline ends. DNA for the CDR3: TGTGCCAGCTCACCAGACCGAAGGGGCACCGGGGAGCTGTTTTTT. It translates to CASSPDRRGTGELFF.

The chain carries TRBV6-5 and TRBJ1-2, with D perhaps matching TRBD1 (5 bases). Germline lookup yields CDR1 MNHEY and CDR2 SVGAGI. The CDR3 is 14 residues long. V shed 2 bases and J shed 6 bases, with 13 bases lying between them. The DNA of the CDR3 is TGTGCCAGCAGTTACCTTGGGGGAGGTGATGGCTACACCTTC. This gives the protein CASSYLGGGDGYTF.

This clone came up a few times. The chain links TRBV7-9 to TRBJ1-4; TRBD1 might be the D (6 bases). V was trimmed by 5 bases and J by 0 bases, leaving 16 bases between them. The germline V gene has CDR1 SEHNR and CDR2 FQNEAQ (reference sequence). The CDR3 has 17 amino acids. As DNA, the CDR3 is TGTGCCAGCAGCCCTAACCGCCGGACAGCAACTAATGAAAAACTGTTTTTT. Translation: CASSPNRRTATNEKLFF.

J is TRBJ2-3 and V is TRBV9; tentative D call: TRBD2 (6 bases). This CDR3 contains 16 residues. CDR1 and CDR2 from the germline V gene are SGDLS and YYNGEE. The V gene lost 2 bases and the J gene lost 1 base, with 14 bases spanning the gap. The CDR3 nucleotides read TGTGCCAGCAGCGTCACGCCAACGGGAGGCACAGATACGCAGTATTTT. Protein product: CASSVTPTGGTDTQYF. Combining the CDR3 with reference TRBV9 and TRBJ2-3 gives the whole variable domain DSGVTQTPKHLITATGQRVTLRCSPRSGDLSVYWYQQSLDQGLQFLIQYYNGEERAKGNILERFSAQQFPDLHSELNLSSLELGDSALYFCASSVTPTGGTDTQYFGPGTRLTVL.

This chain links TRBV7-9 with TRBJ2-7, with D hard to call. Per the germline V gene, CDR1 is SEHNR and CDR2 is FQNEAQ (reference sequence). Trimming left V 9 bases short and J 3 bases short, with 15 bases between. CDR3 length equals 13 residues. The DNA of the CDR3 is TGTGCCAGTAGATATTACAACAGCTACGAGCAGTACTTC. Residues: CASRYYNSYEQYF.

This clone was picked up one time. V is TRBV9 and J is TRBJ1-2, with 7 bases fitting TRBD1. Trimming removed 3 bases from V and 4 bases from J; junction bases left unmatched: 3. The germline CDR1 and CDR2 sequences are SGDLS and YYNGEE. The CDR3 length is 13 residues. The CDR3 nucleotides read TGTGCCAGCAGCGCAGGGGGTGGCTATGGCTACACCTTC. Residues: CASSAGGGYGYTF.

This clone was detected a few times. The rearrangement links TRBV24-1 to TRBJ1-2, with D uncertain. The V and J ends lost 4 bases and 2 bases respectively, with 4 bases between them. Per the germline V gene, CDR1 is KGHDR and CDR2 is SFDVKD. This CDR3 contains 12 residues. The CDR3 nucleotides read TGTGCCACCAGTGAACTGAACTATGGCTACACCTTC. Translated, it gives CATSELNYGYTF.

The genes are TRBV30 and TRBJ1-5; 10 positions agree with TRBD1. In germline, CDR1 is GTSNPN, CDR2 SVGIG (reference sequence). Trimming took 0 bases from V and 3 from J; bases not matched to a gene: 5. The CDR3 is 16 amino acids. CDR3 DNA: TGTGCCTGGAGTGTTGACAGGGGGCCGTCCAATCAGCCCCAGCATTTT. It translates to CAWSVDRGPSNQPQHF.

The chain employs TRBV7-8 and TRBJ1-6, with D perhaps TRBD1 (5 bases). Trimming stripped 1 base from V and 10 bases from J, with 20 bases between. This CDR3 region has 17 residues. Germline CDR1 is SGHVS and CDR2 is FQNEAQ. The chain's CDR3 is CASSLVGGLRPGSPLHF. The CDR3 bases are TGTGCCAGCAGCTTAGTGGGGGGTCTCCGCCCGGGATCACCCCTCCACTTT. Complete variable domain (other parts from reference TRBV7-8 and TRBJ1-6): GAGVSQSPRYKVAKRGQDVALRCDPISGHVSLFWYQQALGQGPEFLTYFQNEAQLDKSGLPSDRFFAERPEGSVSTLKIQRTQQEDSAVYLCASSLVGGLRPGSPLHFGNGTRLTVT.

The J gene is TRBJ1-5, the V gene TRBV30; 10 bases agree with TRBD1. Germline V gene data show CDR1 as GTSNPN and CDR2 as SVGIG (reference sequence). With 1 base clipped from V and 6 bases from J, the junction kept 6 bases outside the gene matches. This CDR3 spans 15 amino acids. The CDR3 DNA sequence: TGTGCCTGGAGTGCGGGACAGGGGAGAACTCAGCCCCAGCATTTT. It yields the protein CAWSAGQGRTQPQHF.

CDR3 region: CASSAYDRGVDYGYTF. The CDR3 bases are TGTGCCAGCAGTGCCTACGACAGGGGAGTAGACTATGGCTACACCTTC. The gene calls are TRBV27 and TRBJ1-2; TRBD1 matches at 8 bases. J was trimmed by 3 bases and V by 5 bases; bases with no gene match: 11. CDR3 size: 16 residues. Germline-derived CDR1 and CDR2 are MNHEY and SMNVEV (reference sequence).

The rearrangement joins TRBV28 to TRBJ1-5, with a possible D match to TRBD1 (5 bases). Germline V lookup: CDR1 MDHEN, CDR2 SYDVKM. This CDR3 is 13 amino acids long. Between the trimmed V and J ends, which lost 5 bases and 6 bases, there was a span of 11 bases. CDR3 loop: CASSPGIFQPQHF. The CDR3 nucleotides read TGTGCCAGCAGTCCAGGGATTTTTCAGCCCCAGCATTTT.

V is TRBV6-5 and J is TRBJ2-3; 7 bases are shared with TRBD1. The ends lost 6 bases at V and 0 bases at J; junction bases unmatched: 3. Germline-derived CDR1 and CDR2 are MNHEY and SVGAGI. The CDR3 is 14 amino acids. The CDR3 region is CASSLQGSTDTQYF. The CDR3 bases are TGTGCCAGCAGCCTACAGGGGAGCACAGATACGCAGTATTTT.

The chain links TRBV6-1 to TRBJ2-7; D is possibly TRBD2 (6 bases). CDR1 and CDR2 from the germline V gene are MNHNS and SASEGT. The CDR3 consists of 14 residues. V lost 3 bases and J lost 4, with 13 bases in between. The CDR3 DNA sequence: TGTGCCAGCAGTGAGGGGGGAGGAGGGTACGAGCAGTACTTC. It yields the protein CASSEGGGGYEQYF.

V and J are TRBV5-1 and TRBJ1-4; no firm D call. Germline CDR1 reads SGHRS; CDR2 reads YFSETQ. The CDR3 runs to 13 residues. V was shortened by 4 bases and J by 15 bases, with 19 bases between the two germline ends. The CDR3 sequence: CASSPGDVGGVFF. Here the CDR3 DNA reads TGCGCCAGCAGCCCCGGAGATGTGGGAGGAGTGTTTTTT. The variable domain in full, completed from reference TRBV5-1 and TRBJ1-4, reads KAGVTQTPRYLIKTRGQQVTLSCSPISGHRSVSWYQQTPGQGLQFLFEYFSETQRNKGNFPGRFSGRQFSNSRSEMNVSTLELGDSALYLCASSPGDVGGVFFGSGTQLSVL.

Concerning this clone: Other DNA sequences of this sample code for an identical CDR3. This chain connects TRBV7-9 to TRBJ1-1; TRBD1 matches 7 bases. From germline, CDR1 is SEHNR and CDR2 FQNEAQ (reference sequence). The J segment lost 1 base and the V segment lost 1 base, leaving 0 bases of the junction unmatched. The CDR3 is 14 residues long. The CDR3 sequence is CASSLEGANTEAFF. Written as DNA, the CDR3 is TGTGCCAGCAGCTTAGAGGGGGCGAACACTGAAGCTTTCTTT.

J is TRBJ1-2 and V is TRBV19, with 9 bases lining up with TRBD1. The germline V gene has CDR1 LNHDA and CDR2 SQIVND (reference sequence). V shed 3 bases and J 7 bases; nucleotides not matched to a gene: 3. The CDR3 runs to 13 residues. CDR3 sequence reads: CASSMNRGLGYTF. DNA for the CDR3: TGTGCCAGTAGTATGAACAGGGGGCTTGGCTACACCTTC.

The chain carries TRBV2 and TRBJ2-4, with a weak D call TRBD2 (6 bases). The germline gives CDR1 SNHLY, CDR2 FYNNEI. V was pared by 2 bases and J by 11 bases, with 28 bases between. There are 18 residues in the CDR3. The CDR3 DNA follows: TGTGCCAGCAGTGAATTTAACGGCCTAGCCGGATCTAGCGTAGTTCAGTACTTC. Protein product: CASSEFNGLAGSSVVQYF.

The chain uses TRBV11-2 and TRBJ1-3; 7 bases align to TRBD1. Unmatched junction bases numbered 3, after V lost 3 bases and J lost 1 base. Per the germline V gene, CDR1 is SGHAT and CDR2 is FQNNGV. The CDR3 loop spans 15 amino acids. The CDR3 region is CASSFRDSSGNTIYF. The CDR3 DNA is TGTGCCAGCAGCTTCCGGGACAGTTCTGGAAACACCATATATTTT.

The CDR3 sequence is CASRAGQGTHNEQFF. The DNA for the CDR3 is TGTGCCAGCAGAGCCGGACAGGGAACCCACAATGAGCAGTTCTTC. V usage is TRBV6-5 and J usage is TRBJ2-1; 8 nucleotides agree with TRBD1. V lost 6 bases to trimming and J lost 5 bases; unmatched junction nucleotides: 9. The CDR3 runs to 15 residues. Germline V CDR1 and CDR2: MNHEY, SVGAGI.

The rearrangement joins TRBV3-1 (or the pseudogene TRBV3-2) to TRBJ2-2; weak D call: TRBD1 (6 bases). Germline-derived CDR1 and CDR2 are LGHDT and YNNKEL (reference sequence). The V end lost 7 bases, the J end lost 7 bases, and 13 bases lay between the germline ends. CDR3 size: 13 residues. As DNA, the CDR3 is TGTGCCAGCACCACAGGGCTAATCGGGGAGCTGTTTTTT. Protein product: CASTTGLIGELFF.

The V and J genes are TRBV30 and TRBJ1-5; weak D call: TRBD1 (5 bases). Germline lookup yields CDR1 GTSNPN and CDR2 SVGIG (reference sequence). The CDR3 has 15 residues. Trimming cost V 6 bases and J 0 bases, with 15 bases left between them. The DNA for the CDR3 is TGTGCCTGTGGGGGAGGGACGTTTAGCAATCAGCCCCAGCATTTT. Its translation: CACGGGTFSNQPQHF.

V usage is TRBV7-6 and J usage is TRBJ1-1; 7 bases agree with TRBD1. After removal of 2 bases from V and 2 bases from J, the junction contained 5 bases not matched to a gene. Germline CDR1 and CDR2: SGHVS and FNYEAQ. This CDR3 contains 15 residues. The CDR3 region is CASSLYQGGNTEAFF. DNA of the CDR3: TGTGCCAGCAGCTTATACCAGGGGGGTAACACTGAAGCTTTCTTT. Full variable domain (remainder filled in from reference TRBV7-6 and TRBJ1-1): GAGVSQSPRYKVTKRGQDVALRCDPISGHVSLYWYRQALGQGPEFLTYFNYEAQQDKSGLPNDRFSAERPEGSISTLTIQRTEQRDSAMYRCASSLYQGGNTEAFFGQGTRLTVV.

The V and J genes are TRBV9 and TRBJ2-2; possibly TRBD1 for D (5 bases). The V end was cut by 5 bases, the J end by 2 bases, with 13 bases between. This CDR3 comprises 15 residues. Germline-derived CDR1 and CDR2 are SGDLS and YYNGEE. The CDR3 here is CASRTGQINTGELFF. The CDR3 DNA reads TGTGCCAGCAGAACTGGACAAATAAACACCGGGGAGCTGTTTTTT. Full variable domain (outside the CDR3, taken from reference TRBV9 and TRBJ2-2): DSGVTQTPKHLITATGQRVTLRCSPRSGDLSVYWYQQSLDQGLQFLIQYYNGEERAKGNILERFSAQQFPDLHSELNLSSLELGDSALYFCASRTGQINTGELFFGEGSRLTVL.

The rearrangement uses TRBV29-1 and TRBJ1-3; D not certain. V lost 7 bases, J lost 0 bases, and 4 bases lay in between. There are 11 residues in the CDR3. In germline, CDR1 is SQVTM, CDR2 ANQGSEA. CDR3 nucleotides: TGCAGCGGGCACTCTGGAAACACCATATATTTT. Translation: CSGHSGNTIYF. Drawing the rest from reference TRBV29-1 and TRBJ1-3, the complete variable domain is SAVISQKPSRDICQRGTSLTIQCQVDSQVTMMFWYRQQPGQSLTLIATANQGSEATYESGFVIDKFPISRPNLTFSTLTVSNMSPEDSSIYLCSGHSGNTIYFGEGSWLTVV.

The rearrangement links TRBV11-1 to TRBJ2-3, with D unresolved. V lost 1 base to trimming and J lost 1 base, with 6 bases between them. Germline V gives CDR1 SGHAT, CDR2 FQDESV (reference sequence). This CDR3 has 14 residues. CDR3 amino acids: CASSLVFGTDTQYF. Here the CDR3 DNA reads TGTGCCAGCAGCTTAGTTTTCGGCACAGATACGCAGTATTTT.

The gene calls are TRBV18 and TRBJ2-2; D is perhaps TRBD1 (5 bases). Germline lookup yields CDR1 KGHSH and CDR2 LQKENI. V lost 6 bases to trimming and J lost 4 bases, with 15 bases between them. The CDR3 runs to 15 residues. CDR3 DNA sequence: TGTGCCAGCTCCCGACAACAGGTCCTCACCGGGGAGCTGTTTTTT. Its translation: CASSRQQVLTGELFF.

V and J are TRBV12-3 or TRBV12-4 and TRBJ1-4; D is unclear. The CDR3 extends over 13 amino acids. V was pared by 10 bases and J by 8 bases, with 17 bases between. The CDR3 bases are TGTGCCATCGCAAGAGACCCAGGAGAAAAACTGTTTTTT. Translated: CAIARDPGEKLFF.

This rearrangement joins TRBV12-5 to TRBJ2-1, with 7 bases that match TRBD2. Germline V gene data show CDR1 as LGHNT and CDR2 as FRNRAP. With 2 bases clipped from V and 5 bases from J, the junction kept 9 bases outside the gene matches. The CDR3 consists of 16 residues. The CDR3 sequence: CASGLPTGTKDNEQFF. The CDR3 DNA sequence: TGTGCTAGTGGTTTGCCCACCGGGACTAAGGACAATGAGCAGTTCTTC.

This rearrangement joins TRBV5-1 to TRBJ1-2; D call uncertain. Germline loops: CDR1 SGHRS, CDR2 YFSETQ. The CDR3 contains 13 residues. V lost 0 bases to trimming and J lost 1 base, with 4 bases between them. The CDR3 region is CASSLGHNYGYTF. Here the CDR3 DNA reads TGCGCCAGCAGCTTGGGTCATAACTATGGCTACACCTTC.